One and the same sample provided the 15 T cell receptor beta chains below, sequenced in a study of cytomegalovirus exposure and HLA in healthy donors. The PCR made use of 60 Vbeta and 13 Jbeta primers. Sequenced by immunoSEQ multiplex PCR; TCRdb stores in-frame clones only, minus some. The table includes 150,000 to 250,000 clones, approximately 79% detected once. Sample: PBMCs. These receptors were taken from a girl aged 5-17 years in good health and CMV-seropositive.

This chain connects TRBV5-1 to TRBJ1-2, with 7 positions matching TRBD1. Trimming took 4 bases from V and 1 from J; bases not matched to a gene: 4. The CDR3 runs to 14 residues. The germline V gene has CDR1 SGHRS and CDR2 YFSETQ. In nucleotides, the CDR3 is TGCGCCAGCAGCAGCACAGGGGTTAACTATGGCTACACCTTC. Encoded protein: CASSSTGVNYGYTF.

The chain is built from TRBV27 and TRBJ1-1; 9 bases line up with TRBD1. CDR1 is MNHEY, CDR2 SMNVEV, per germline (reference sequence). There are 16 residues in the CDR3. V trimming: 7 bases; J trimming: 6 bases; junction bases outside the gene matches: 15. The DNA of the CDR3 is TGTGCCAGCAAAAGTATGGACAGGGGTTCATTCGCTGAAGCTTTCTTT. Translating it yields CASKSMDRGSFAEAFF.

This chain connects TRBV6-6 to TRBJ2-3; D is possibly TRBD2 (5 bases). The CDR3 is 14 amino acids. Between the trimmed V and J ends, which lost 6 bases and 1 base, there was a span of 11 bases. Per the germline V gene, CDR1 is MNHNY and CDR2 is SVGAGI (reference sequence). CDR3 sequence (DNA): TGTGCCAGCAGCCGGGATCTTCGCACAGATACGCAGTATTTT. The encoded protein is CASSRDLRTDTQYF.

This clone was detected only once. The chain carries TRBV10-3 and TRBJ2-7, with TRBD2 matching 9 bases. The V and J ends lost 2 bases and 4 bases, in that order; junction bases with no gene match: 6. This CDR3 comprises 15 residues. Per the germline V gene, CDR1 is ENHRY and CDR2 is SYGVKD. CDR3 nucleotides: TGTGCCATCAGTGAGGACCGGACTAGCGCGTACGAGCAGTACTTC. Translating gives CAISEDRTSAYEQYF.

J is TRBJ1-2 and V is TRBV6-5; possible D gene TRBD1, 5 bases. V was pared by 0 bases and J by 8 bases, with 13 bases between. Germline V lookup: CDR1 MNHEY, CDR2 SVGAGI. The CDR3 has 14 residues. The CDR3 DNA reads TGTGCCAGCAGTTACTCGAGACAGCTCGGGGGCTACACCTTC. Its protein is CASSYSRQLGGYTF.

The chain is built from TRBV7-9 and TRBJ2-7; D possibly corresponds to TRBD1 (6 bases). Trimming shortened V by 5 bases and J by 3 bases, and 14 bases separated the two germline ends. Germline CDR1 reads SEHNR; CDR2 reads FQNEAQ (reference sequence). The CDR3 covers 14 residues. The CDR3: CASSPAGVVYEQYF. CDR3 bases: TGTGCCAGCAGCCCCGCAGGGGTGGTCTACGAGCAGTACTTC.

J is TRBJ1-5 and V is TRBV27; 9 bases agree with TRBD1. Germline V gives CDR1 MNHEY, CDR2 SMNVEV (reference sequence). The V segment lost 2 bases and the J segment 4 bases; nucleotides outside the gene matches: 0. The CDR3 contains 14 residues. The CDR3, as DNA: TGTGCCAGCAGTTTAGGGACAGGGAATCAGCCCCAGCATTTT. It specifies CASSLGTGNQPQHF.

The V call is TRBV4-2, the J call TRBJ2-3; TRBD2 agrees at 11 bases. V shed 0 bases and J 5 bases; nucleotides not matched to a gene: 4. Germline CDR1 reads LGHNA; CDR2 reads YNFKEQ. CDR3 length: 16 amino acids. CDR3 residues: CASSQDLAGGIDTQYF. The CDR3 DNA reads TGTGCCAGCAGCCAAGATCTAGCGGGGGGTATAGATACGCAGTATTTT.

The V call is TRBV6-5, the J call TRBJ2-1, with 12 bases identical to TRBD2. The CDR3 length is 15 residues. CDR1 and CDR2 from the germline V gene are MNHEY and SVGAGI. J was trimmed by 12 bases and V by 0 bases; bases with no gene match: 6. This CDR3 reads CASSYSTSGGYGQFF. In DNA form, the CDR3 reads TGTGCCAGCAGTTACTCGACTAGCGGGGGTTATGGGCAGTTCTTC.

This sequence joins TRBV11-3 and TRBJ2-2; TRBD1 matches at 12 bases. J was trimmed by 7 bases and V by 5 bases; bases with no gene match: 11. The V gene's germline CDR1 is SGHNT and CDR2 YENEEA. CDR3 length equals 17 residues. CDR3 nucleotides: TGTGCCAGCAGCCCCACCCGGGACAGGGGGCCTTTCGGGGAGCTGTTTTTT. It yields the protein CASSPTRDRGPFGELFF.

The chain combines TRBV5-8 with TRBJ1-5, with no clear D. This CDR3 is built from 15 residues. V dropped 1 base and J dropped 0 bases, with 8 bases sitting between them. The germline gives CDR1 SGHTS, CDR2 YDEGEE. The CDR3 region is CASSLWQVSNQPQHF. CDR3 coding DNA: TGTGCCAGCAGCTTGTGGCAGGTTAGCAATCAGCCCCAGCATTTT.

The CDR3 protein is CASSLFGAPNTEAFF. The CDR3 DNA reads as TGTGCCAGCAGCTTGTTTGGGGCCCCCAACACTGAAGCTTTCTTT. The chain recombines TRBV5-8 with TRBJ1-1; the D gene is possibly TRBD1 (5 bases). Deletions cut 1 base from V and 2 bases from J, with 12 bases between. The CDR3 is 15 residues long. The V gene's germline CDR1 is SGHTS and CDR2 YDEGEE.

This chain joins TRBV10-2 and TRBJ2-5; TRBD1 is a possible D gene (7 bases). This CDR3 spans 14 amino acids. Looked up from germline, CDR1 is WSHSY and CDR2 is SAAADI. Trimming cost V 6 bases and J 6 bases, with 17 bases left between them. The CDR3 DNA follows: TGCGCCAGCAGGGTGCAGGGGGGTTCACAGACCCAGTACTTC. Translated: CASRVQGGSQTQYF.

The chain carries TRBV6-6 and TRBJ2-5, with D possibly being TRBD1 (6 bases). The germline V gene has CDR1 MNHNY and CDR2 SVGAGI (reference sequence). V was pared by 0 bases and J by 4 bases, with 15 bases between. The CDR3 runs 16 residues. CDR3 in DNA: TGTGCCAGCAGTTACTCGTTTTTCGGCAGGGGAGAGACCCAGTACTTC. Amino acids: CASSYSFFGRGETQYF.

J is TRBJ2-7 and V is TRBV29-1; a weak D match, TRBD1 (6 bases). The CDR3 consists of 9 residues. Germline CDR1 and CDR2: SQVTM and ANQGSEA. This chain's CDR3 is CSVRGEQYF. The CDR3 nucleotides read TGCAGTGTCAGGGGCGAGCAGTACTTC.